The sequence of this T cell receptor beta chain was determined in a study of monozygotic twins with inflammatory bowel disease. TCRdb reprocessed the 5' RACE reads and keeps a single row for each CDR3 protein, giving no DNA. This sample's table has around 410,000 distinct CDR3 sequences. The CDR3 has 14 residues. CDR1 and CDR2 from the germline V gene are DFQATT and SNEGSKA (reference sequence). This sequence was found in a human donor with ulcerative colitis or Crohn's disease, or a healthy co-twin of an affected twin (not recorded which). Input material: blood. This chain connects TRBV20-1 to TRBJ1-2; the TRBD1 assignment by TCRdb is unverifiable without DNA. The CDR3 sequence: CSAIGQSGGYGYTF.